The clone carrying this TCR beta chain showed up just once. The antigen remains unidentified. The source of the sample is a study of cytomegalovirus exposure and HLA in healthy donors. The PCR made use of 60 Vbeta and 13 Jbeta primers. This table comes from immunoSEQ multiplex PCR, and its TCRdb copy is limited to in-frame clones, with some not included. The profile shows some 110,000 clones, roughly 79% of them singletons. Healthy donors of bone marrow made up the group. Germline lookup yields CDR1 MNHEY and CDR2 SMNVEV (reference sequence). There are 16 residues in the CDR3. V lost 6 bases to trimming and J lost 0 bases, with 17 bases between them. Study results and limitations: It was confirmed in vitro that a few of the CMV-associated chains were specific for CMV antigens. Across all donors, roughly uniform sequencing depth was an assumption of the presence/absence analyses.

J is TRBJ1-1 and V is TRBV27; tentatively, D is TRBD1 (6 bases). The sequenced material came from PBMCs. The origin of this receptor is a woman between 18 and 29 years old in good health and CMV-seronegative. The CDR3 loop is CASSAEGQTLNTEAFF. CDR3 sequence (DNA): TGTGCCAGCAGCGCAGAAGGACAGACCTTGAACACTGAAGCTTTCTTT.